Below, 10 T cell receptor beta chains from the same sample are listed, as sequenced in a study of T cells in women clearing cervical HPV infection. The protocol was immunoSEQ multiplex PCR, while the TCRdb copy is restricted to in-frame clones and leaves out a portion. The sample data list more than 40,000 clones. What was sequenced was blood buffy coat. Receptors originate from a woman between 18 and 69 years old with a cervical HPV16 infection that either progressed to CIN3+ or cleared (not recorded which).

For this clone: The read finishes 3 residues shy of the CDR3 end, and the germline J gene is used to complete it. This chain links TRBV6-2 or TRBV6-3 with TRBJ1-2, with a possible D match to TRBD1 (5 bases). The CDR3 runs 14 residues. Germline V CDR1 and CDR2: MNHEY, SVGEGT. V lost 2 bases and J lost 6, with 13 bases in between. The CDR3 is CASSYGGTGHGYTF. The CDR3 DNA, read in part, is TGTGCCAGCAGTTACGGGGGGACTGGGCATGGC.

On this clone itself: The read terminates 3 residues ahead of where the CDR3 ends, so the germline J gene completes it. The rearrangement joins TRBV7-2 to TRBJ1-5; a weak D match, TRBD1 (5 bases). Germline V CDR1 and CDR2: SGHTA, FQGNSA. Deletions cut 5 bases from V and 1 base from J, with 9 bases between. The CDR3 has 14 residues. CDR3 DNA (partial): TGTGCCAGCAGCCCCAGGGAGAGCAATCAGCCC. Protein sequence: CASSPRESNQP. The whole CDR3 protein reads CASSPRESNQPQHF.

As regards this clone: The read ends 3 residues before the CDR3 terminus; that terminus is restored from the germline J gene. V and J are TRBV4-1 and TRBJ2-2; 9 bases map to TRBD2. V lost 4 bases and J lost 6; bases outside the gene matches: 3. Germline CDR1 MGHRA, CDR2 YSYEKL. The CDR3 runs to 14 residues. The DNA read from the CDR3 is TGCGCCAGCAGCCGGGGACTAGCCGCCGGGGAG. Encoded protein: CASSRGLAAGE. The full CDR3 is CASSRGLAAGELFF.

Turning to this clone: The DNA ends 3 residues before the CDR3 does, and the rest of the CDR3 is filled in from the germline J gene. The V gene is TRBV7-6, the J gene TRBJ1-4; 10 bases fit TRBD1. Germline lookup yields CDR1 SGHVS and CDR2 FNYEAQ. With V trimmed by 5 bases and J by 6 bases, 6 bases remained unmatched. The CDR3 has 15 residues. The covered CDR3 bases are TGTGCCAGCAGCCCCCCGGGACAGGGGTATGAAAAA. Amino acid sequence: CASSPPGQGYEK. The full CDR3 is CASSPPGQGYEKLFF.

The CDR3 sequence is CASSLVGSNQPQHF. The part of the CDR3 DNA that was read is TGTGCCAGCAGCTTAGTAGGGAGCAATCAGCCC. The chain is built from TRBV7-9 and TRBJ1-5; D gene unclear. Coverage ceases 3 residues before the CDR3 finishes, and the germline J gene fills in the end. CDR1 is SEHNR, CDR2 FQNEAQ, per germline (reference sequence). Trimming shortened V by 1 base and J by 1 base, and 5 bases separated the two germline ends. The CDR3 consists of 14 residues.

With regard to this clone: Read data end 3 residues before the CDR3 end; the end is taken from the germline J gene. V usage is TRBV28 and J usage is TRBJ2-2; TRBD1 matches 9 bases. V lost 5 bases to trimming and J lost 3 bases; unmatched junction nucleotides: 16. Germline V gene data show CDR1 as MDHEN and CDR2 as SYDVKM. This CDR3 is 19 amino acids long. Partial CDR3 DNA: TGTGCCAGCAGTCCGCCGGGACAGGGCTTCCACCCTTACACCGGGGAG. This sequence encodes CASSPPGQGFHPYTGE. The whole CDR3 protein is CASSPPGQGFHPYTGELFF.

CDR3 protein: CSCSSTGSYEKLFF. Incomplete CDR3 DNA: TGTTCTTGCAGCTCCACCGGGTCATACGAAAAA. The J gene is TRBJ1-4, the V gene TRBV7-9; D remains unclear. The observed sequence ends 3 residues before the CDR3 terminus, with the missing tail filled in from the germline J gene. This CDR3 region has 14 residues. Germline CDR1 reads SEHNR; CDR2 reads FQNEAQ (reference sequence).

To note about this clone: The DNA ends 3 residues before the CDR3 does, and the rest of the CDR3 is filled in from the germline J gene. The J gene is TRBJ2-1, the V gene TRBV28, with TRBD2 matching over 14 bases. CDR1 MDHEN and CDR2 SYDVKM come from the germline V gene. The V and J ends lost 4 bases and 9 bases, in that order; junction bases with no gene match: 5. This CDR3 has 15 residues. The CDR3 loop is CASSSGTSGSGEQFF. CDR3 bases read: TGTGCCAGCAGTTCGGGGACTAGCGGGAGTGGTGAG.

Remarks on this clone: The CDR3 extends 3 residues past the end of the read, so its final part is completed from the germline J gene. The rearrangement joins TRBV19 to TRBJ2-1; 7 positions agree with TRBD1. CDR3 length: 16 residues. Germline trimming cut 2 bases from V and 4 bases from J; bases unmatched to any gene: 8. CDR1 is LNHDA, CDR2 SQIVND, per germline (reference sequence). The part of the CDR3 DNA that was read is TGTGCCAGTAGTATAACCCACACAGGGGTATACAATGAG. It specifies CASSITHTGVYNE. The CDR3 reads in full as CASSITHTGVYNEQFF.

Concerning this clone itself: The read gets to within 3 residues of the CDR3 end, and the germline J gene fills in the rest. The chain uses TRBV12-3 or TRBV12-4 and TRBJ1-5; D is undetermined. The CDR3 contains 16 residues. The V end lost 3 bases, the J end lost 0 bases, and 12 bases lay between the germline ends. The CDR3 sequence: CASSFTAGNSNQPQHF. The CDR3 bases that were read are TGTGCCAGCAGTTTTACGGCAGGCAATAGCAATCAGCCC.